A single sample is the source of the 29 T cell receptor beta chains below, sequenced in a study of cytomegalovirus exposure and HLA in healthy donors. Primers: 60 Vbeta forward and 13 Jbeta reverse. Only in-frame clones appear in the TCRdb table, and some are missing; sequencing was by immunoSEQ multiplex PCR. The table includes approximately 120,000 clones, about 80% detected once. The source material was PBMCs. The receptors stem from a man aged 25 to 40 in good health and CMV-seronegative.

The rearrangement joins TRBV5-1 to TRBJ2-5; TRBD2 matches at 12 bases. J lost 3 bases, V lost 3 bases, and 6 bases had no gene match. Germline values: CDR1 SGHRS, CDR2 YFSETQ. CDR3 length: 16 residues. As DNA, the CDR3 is TGCGCCAGCAGCTCATCGAGACTAGCGGGAGAAGAGACCCAGTACTTC. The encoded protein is CASSSSRLAGEETQYF.

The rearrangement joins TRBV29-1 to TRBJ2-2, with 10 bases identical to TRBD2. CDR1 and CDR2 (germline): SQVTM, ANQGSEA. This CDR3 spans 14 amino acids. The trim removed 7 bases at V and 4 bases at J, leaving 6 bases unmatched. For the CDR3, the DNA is TGCAGCGCCTCCGGGACTAGCGCCACCGGGGAGCTGTTTTTT. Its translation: CSASGTSATGELFF.

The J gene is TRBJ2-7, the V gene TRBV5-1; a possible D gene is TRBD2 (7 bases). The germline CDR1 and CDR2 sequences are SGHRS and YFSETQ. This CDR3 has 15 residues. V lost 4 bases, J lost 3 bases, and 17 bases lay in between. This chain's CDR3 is CASSREGGGNYEQYF. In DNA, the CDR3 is TGCGCCAGCAGCCGGGAAGGGGGGGGGAACTACGAGCAGTACTTC. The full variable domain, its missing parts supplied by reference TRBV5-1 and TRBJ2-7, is KAGVTQTPRYLIKTRGQQVTLSCSPISGHRSVSWYQQTPGQGLQFLFEYFSETQRNKGNFPGRFSGRQFSNSRSEMNVSTLELGDSALYLCASSREGGGNYEQYFGPGTRLTVT.

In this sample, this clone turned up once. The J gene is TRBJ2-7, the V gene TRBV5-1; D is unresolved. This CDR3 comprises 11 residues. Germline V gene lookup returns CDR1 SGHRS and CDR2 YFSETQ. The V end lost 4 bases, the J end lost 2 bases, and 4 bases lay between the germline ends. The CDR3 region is CASSGAYEQYF. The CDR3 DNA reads TGCGCCAGCAGCGGAGCCTACGAGCAGTACTTC.

Here the CDR3 reads CASSPSGQGASYEQYF. CDR3 nucleotides: TGTGCCAGCTCACCCTCCGGACAGGGGGCTTCCTACGAGCAGTACTTC. The genes are TRBV18 and TRBJ2-7; 11 nucleotides agree with TRBD1. This CDR3 contains 16 residues. V shed 3 bases, J shed 1 base, and the junction held 5 bases outside the gene matches. Germline V gene lookup returns CDR1 KGHSH and CDR2 LQKENI.

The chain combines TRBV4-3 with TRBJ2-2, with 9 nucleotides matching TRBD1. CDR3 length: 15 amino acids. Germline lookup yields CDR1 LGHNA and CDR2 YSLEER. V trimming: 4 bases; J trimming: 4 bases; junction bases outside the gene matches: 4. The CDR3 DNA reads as TGCGCCAGCAGCCTGGGACAGGGTTTCACCGGGGAGCTGTTTTTT. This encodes CASSLGQGFTGELFF.

For the CDR3, the DNA is TGTGCCAGCAGTCCTCAGTTTGCCTATGGCTACACCTTC. It codes for CASSPQFAYGYTF. The chain has TRBV6-5 and TRBJ1-2; D gene ambiguous. This CDR3 has 13 residues. The V and J ends lost 5 bases and 4 bases respectively, with 11 bases between them. Germline CDR1 reads MNHEY; CDR2 reads SVGAGI.

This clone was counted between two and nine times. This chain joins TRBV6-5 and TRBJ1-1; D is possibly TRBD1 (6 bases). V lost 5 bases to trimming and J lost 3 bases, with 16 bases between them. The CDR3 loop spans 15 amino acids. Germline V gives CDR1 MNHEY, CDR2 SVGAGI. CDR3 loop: CASSPEPTGHTEAFF. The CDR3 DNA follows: TGTGCCAGCAGTCCCGAACCTACAGGGCACACTGAAGCTTTCTTT.

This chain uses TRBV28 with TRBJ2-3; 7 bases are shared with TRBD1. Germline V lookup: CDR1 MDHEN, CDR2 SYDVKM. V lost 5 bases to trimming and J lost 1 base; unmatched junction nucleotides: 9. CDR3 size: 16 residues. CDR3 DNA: TGTGCCAGCAGTACAACAGGGGCGGACGGCACAGATACGCAGTATTTT. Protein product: CASSTTGADGTDTQYF. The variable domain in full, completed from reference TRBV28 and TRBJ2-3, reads DVKVTQSSRYLVKRTGEKVFLECVQDMDHENMFWYRQDPGLGLRLIYFSYDVKMKEKGDIPEGYSVSREKKERFSLILESASTNQTSMYLCASSTTGADGTDTQYFGPGTRLTVL.

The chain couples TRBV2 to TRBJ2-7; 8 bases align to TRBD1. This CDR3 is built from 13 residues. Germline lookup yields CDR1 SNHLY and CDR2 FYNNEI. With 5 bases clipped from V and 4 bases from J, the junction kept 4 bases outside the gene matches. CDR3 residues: CASSPGTGYEQYF. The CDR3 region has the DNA TGTGCCAGCAGTCCCGGGACAGGATACGAGCAGTACTTC.

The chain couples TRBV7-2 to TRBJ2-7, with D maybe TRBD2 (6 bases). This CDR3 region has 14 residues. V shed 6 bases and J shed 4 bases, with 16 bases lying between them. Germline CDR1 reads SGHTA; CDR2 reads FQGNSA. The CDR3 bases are TGTGCCAGCAGTGGGGGACTGAGCCAGTACGAGCAGTACTTC. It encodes CASSGGLSQYEQYF.

The CDR3 coding sequence is TGTGCCAGCTCCCGGGACAAGGGGACGGAAGCTTTCTTT. As protein: CASSRDKGTEAFF. The rearrangement links TRBV18 to TRBJ1-1; D possibly corresponds to TRBD1 (6 bases). With 6 bases removed from V and 8 bases from J, the gap between germline ends came to 16 bases. The CDR3 spans 13 residues. The germline gives CDR1 KGHSH, CDR2 LQKENI. Looking up the rest from reference TRBV18 and TRBJ1-1 gives the full variable domain: NAGVMQNPRHLVRRRGQEARLRCSPMKGHSHVYWYRQLPEEGLKFMVYLQKENIIDESGMPKERFSAEFPKEGPSILRIQQVVRGDSAAYFCASSRDKGTEAFFGQGTRLTVV.

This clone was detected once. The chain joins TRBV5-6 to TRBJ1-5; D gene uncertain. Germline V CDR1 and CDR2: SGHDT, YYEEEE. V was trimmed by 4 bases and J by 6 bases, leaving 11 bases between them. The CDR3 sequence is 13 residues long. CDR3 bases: TGTGCCAGCAGCGCCGGCGGGAGTCAGCCCCAGCATTTT. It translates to CASSAGGSQPQHF.

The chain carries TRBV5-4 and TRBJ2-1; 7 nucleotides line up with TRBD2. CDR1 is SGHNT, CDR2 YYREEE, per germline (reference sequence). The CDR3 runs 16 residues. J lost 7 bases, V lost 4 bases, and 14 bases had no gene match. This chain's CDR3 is CASSTLESGGGNEQFF. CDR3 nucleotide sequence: TGTGCCAGCAGCACATTGGAATCGGGGGGTGGAAATGAGCAGTTCTTC. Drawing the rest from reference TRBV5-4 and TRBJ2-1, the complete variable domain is ETGVTQSPTHLIKTRGQQVTLRCSSQSGHNTVSWYQQALGQGPQFIFQYYREEENGRGNFPPRFSGLQFPNYSSELNVNALELDDSALYLCASSTLESGGGNEQFFGPGTRLTVL.

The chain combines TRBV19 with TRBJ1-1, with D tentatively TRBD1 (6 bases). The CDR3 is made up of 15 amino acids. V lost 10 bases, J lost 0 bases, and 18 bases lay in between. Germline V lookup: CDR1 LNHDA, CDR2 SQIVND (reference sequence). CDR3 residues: CAISPGDFMNTEAFF. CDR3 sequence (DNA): TGTGCCATCTCGCCAGGGGATTTCATGAACACTGAAGCTTTCTTT.

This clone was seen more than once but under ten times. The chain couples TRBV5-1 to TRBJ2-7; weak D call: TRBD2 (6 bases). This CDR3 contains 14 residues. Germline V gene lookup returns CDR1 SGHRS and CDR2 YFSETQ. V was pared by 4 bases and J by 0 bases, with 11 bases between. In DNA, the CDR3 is TGCGCCAGCAGCCTCGGGAGCCTCTCCTACGAGCAGTACTTC. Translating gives CASSLGSLSYEQYF.

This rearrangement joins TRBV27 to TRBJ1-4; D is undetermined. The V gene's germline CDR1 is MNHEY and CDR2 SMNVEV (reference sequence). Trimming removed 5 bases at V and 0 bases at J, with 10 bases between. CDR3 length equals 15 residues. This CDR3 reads CASSPRSTTNEKLFF. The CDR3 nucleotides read TGTGCCAGCAGTCCCCGGTCCACAACTAATGAAAAACTGTTTTTT.

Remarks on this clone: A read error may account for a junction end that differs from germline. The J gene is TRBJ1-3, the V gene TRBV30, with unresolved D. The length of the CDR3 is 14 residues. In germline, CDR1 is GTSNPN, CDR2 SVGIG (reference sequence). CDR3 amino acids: CAWTGGRTGNAIYF. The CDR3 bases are TGTGCCTGGACCGGCGGCAGAACTGGAAACGCCATATATTTT.

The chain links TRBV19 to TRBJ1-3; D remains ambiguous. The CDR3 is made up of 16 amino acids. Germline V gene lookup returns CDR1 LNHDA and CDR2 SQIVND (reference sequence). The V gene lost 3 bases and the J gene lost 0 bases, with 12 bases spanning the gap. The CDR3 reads CASSIQTSSSGNTIYF. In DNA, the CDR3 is TGTGCCAGTAGTATTCAGACATCGAGCTCTGGAAACACCATATATTTT. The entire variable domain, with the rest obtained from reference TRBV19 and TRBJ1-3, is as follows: DGGITQSPKYLFRKEGQNVTLSCEQNLNHDAMYWYRQDPGQGLRLIYYSQIVNDFQKGDIAEGYSVSREKKESFPLTVTSAQKNPTAFYLCASSIQTSSSGNTIYFGEGSWLTVV.

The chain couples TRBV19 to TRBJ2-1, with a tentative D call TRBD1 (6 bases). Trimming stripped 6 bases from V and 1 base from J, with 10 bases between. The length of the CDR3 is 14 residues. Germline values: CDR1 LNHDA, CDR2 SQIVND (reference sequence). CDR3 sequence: CASRTGPSYNEQFF. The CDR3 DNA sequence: TGTGCCAGTAGGACAGGCCCTTCCTACAATGAGCAGTTCTTC.

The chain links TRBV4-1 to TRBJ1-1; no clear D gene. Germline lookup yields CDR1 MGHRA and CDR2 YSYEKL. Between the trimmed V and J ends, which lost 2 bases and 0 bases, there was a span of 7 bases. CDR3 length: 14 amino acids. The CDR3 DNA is TGCGCCAGCAGCCAATCCCCAGTGAACACTGAAGCTTTCTTT. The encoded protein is CASSQSPVNTEAFF.

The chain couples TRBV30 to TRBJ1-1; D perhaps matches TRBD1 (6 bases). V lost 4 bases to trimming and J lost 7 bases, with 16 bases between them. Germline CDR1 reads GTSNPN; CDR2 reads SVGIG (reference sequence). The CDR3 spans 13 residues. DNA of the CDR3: TGTGCCTGGATAGGGCACAGGGCGGGTGAAGCTTTCTTT. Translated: CAWIGHRAGEAFF.

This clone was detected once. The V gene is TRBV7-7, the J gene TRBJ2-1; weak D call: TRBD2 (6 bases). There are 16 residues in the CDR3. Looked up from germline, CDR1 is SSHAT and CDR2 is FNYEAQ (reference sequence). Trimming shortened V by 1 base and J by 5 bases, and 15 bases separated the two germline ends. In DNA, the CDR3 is TGTGCCAGCAGCTTAGATGCGGGGTTGGGGGACAATGAGCAGTTCTTC. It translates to CASSLDAGLGDNEQFF. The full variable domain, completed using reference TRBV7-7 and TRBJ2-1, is GAGVSQSPRYKVTKRGQDVTLRCDPISSHATLYWYQQALGQGPEFLTYFNYEAQPDKSGLPSDRFSAERPEGSISTLTIQRTEQRDSAMYRCASSLDAGLGDNEQFFGPGTRLTVL.

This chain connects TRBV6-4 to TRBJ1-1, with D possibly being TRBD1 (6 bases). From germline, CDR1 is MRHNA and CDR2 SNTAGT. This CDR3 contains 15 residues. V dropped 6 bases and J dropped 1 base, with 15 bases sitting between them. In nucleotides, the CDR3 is TGTGCCAGCAGACGGGACACTCTACGGAACACTGAAGCTTTCTTT. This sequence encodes CASRRDTLRNTEAFF.

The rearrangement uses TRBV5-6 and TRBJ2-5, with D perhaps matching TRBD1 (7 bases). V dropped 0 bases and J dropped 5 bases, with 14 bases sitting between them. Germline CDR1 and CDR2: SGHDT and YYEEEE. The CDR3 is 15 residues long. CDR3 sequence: CASSLGGPGGETQYF. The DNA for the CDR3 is TGTGCCAGCAGCTTGGGGGGCCCAGGGGGGGAGACCCAGTACTTC. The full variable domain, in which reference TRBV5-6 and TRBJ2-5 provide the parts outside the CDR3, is DAGVTQSPTHLIKTRGQQVTLRCSPKSGHDTVSWYQQALGQGPQFIFQYYEEEERQRGNFPDRFSGHQFPNYSSELNVNALLLGDSALYLCASSLGGPGGETQYFGPGTRLLVL.

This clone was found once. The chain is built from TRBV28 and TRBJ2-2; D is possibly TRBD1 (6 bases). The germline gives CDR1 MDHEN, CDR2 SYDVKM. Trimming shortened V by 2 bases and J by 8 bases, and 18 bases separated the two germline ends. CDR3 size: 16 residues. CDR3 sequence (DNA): TGTGCCAGCAGTTTAGGGGGCGCAGGTCACAGAGGGGAGCTGTTTTTT. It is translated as CASSLGGAGHRGELFF.

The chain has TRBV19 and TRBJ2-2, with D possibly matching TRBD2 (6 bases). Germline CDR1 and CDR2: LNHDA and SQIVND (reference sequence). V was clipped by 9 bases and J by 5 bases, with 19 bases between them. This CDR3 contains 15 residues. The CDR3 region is CASTLPGVGTGELFF. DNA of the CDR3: TGTGCCAGCACTCTACCGGGAGTAGGTACCGGGGAGCTGTTTTTT.

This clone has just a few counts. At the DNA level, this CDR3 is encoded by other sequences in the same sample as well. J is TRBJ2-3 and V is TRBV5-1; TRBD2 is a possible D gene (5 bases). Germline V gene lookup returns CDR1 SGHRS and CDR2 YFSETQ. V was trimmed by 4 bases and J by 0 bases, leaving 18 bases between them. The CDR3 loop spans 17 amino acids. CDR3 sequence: CASSPLAIRTSTDTQYF. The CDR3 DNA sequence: TGCGCCAGCAGCCCCCTTGCGATTCGGACTAGCACAGATACGCAGTATTTT.

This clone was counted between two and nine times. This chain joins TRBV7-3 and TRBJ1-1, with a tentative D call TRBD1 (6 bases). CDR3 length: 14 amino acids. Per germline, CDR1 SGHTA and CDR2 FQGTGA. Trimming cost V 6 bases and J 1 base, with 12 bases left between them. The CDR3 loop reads CASSSGVGNTEAFF. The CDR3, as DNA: TGTGCCAGCAGTTCAGGGGTAGGGAACACTGAAGCTTTCTTT.